This T cell receptor beta chain comes out of a study of long-term antiretroviral therapy in people with HIV. Broader study findings: Post-ART diversity increased but stayed below transplant donor controls.

Each donor had at least one pre-ART and at least two post-ART PBMC samples. Without exception, participants with HIV were treated in the United States. Concerning this clone itself: Its antigen remains unidentified. At one end the junction does not follow the germline gene, possibly because of a read error.

The CDR3 has 14 residues. Germline V gene sequence: CDR1 SGHRS, CDR2 YFSETQ. With survey level as its setting, the immunoSEQ assay was v3.0. The method was immunoSEQ multiplex PCR; TCRdb's version includes in-frame clones alone and lacks a portion of them. Here the sample spans some 14,000 clones, 77% being singletons. Sequencing was performed on unsorted PBMCs, taken 1.3 years before starting antiretroviral therapy. This sequence was found in a man in his forties with HIV. The chain couples TRBV5-1 to TRBJ2-3, with D perhaps matching TRBD2 (7 bases). CDR3 region: CVSSLGGAGDTQYF. DNA of the CDR3: TGCGTCAGCAGCTTGGGGGGGGCGGGAGATACGCAGTATTTT.